This T cell receptor (beta chain) derives from a study of CD8+ T cells in alopecia areata. As for the study in general: Tofacitinib was given for 6 to 18 months, then stopped for 6 months.

Isolated RNA was reverse transcribed into cDNA used as the sequencing template. The data were produced by immunoSEQ multiplex PCR, yet TCRdb's version contains in-frame clones alone and is incomplete. The sample lists approximately 300,000 clones, more than 45% seen once, with over 1.5% in the top ten. Study-wide points: Among the top 100, expanded CD8+ clones were significantly decreased by tofacitinib, as was scalp clonality.

The CDR3 sequence is 16 residues long. Germline CDR1 SGHRS, CDR2 YFSETQ. V lost 0 bases and J lost 0; bases outside the gene matches: 4. Only a few counts were recorded for this clone. Its antigen remains unknown. Treatment: oral pan-JAK inhibitor, 5-10 mg twice daily. Samples from alopecia areata patients were lesional scalp punch biopsies and peripheral blood. Sorted populations comprised CD4+ and CD8+ T cells obtained from PBMCs. The clonotype comes from a human donor with alopecia areata. Sequences were derived from CD4+ T cells sorted from blood, sampled at week 24, from a patient treated with tofacitinib. This chain connects TRBV5-1 to TRBJ1-1, with TRBD1 matching 8 bases. CDR3 region: CASSLEGTGLNTEAFF. The CDR3 DNA sequence: TGCGCCAGCAGCTTGGAGGGGACAGGACTGAACACTGAAGCTTTCTTT.